This T cell receptor beta chain is from a study of T cell repertoires in cytomegalovirus infection. TCRdb ran MiXCR on the reads and lists one entry per CDR3 protein. The table records approximately 120,000 distinct CDR3 sequences, 32% of them present only once. Trimming cost V 2 bases and J 4 bases; bases outside gene matches: 8. Germline V CDR1 and CDR2: DFQATT, SNEGSKA (reference sequence). This CDR3 is built from 16 residues. This clonotype occurred a few times. Its antigen remains unknown. The TCR sequence derives from a human donor in good health (CMV status not recorded). Some clones in this sample may be carry-over from other donors' samples. The sequenced sample was CD8+ T cells from cultured PBMCs, obtained from culture after CMV antigen stimulation. This chain joins TRBV20-1 and TRBJ1-1; 12 nucleotides agree with TRBD1. CDR3 residues: CSARTTGQGAGTEAFF. CDR3 DNA sequence: TGCAGTGCTAGAACGACGGGACAGGGGGCCGGCACTGAAGCTTTCTTT.